In its sample, the clone carrying this T cell receptor (beta chain) was seen many times. Its antigen is unidentified. This sample is part of a study of T-cell reconstitution after alpha-beta-depleted transplantation in children. Study conclusions and caveats: T-cell counts and diversity at one year post-transplant came mainly from newly produced T cells. Alpha-beta T cells present about two months after transplant were reported to originate from several hundred expanded graft clones.

Germline loops: CDR1 ENHRY, CDR2 SYGVKD. The CDR3 has 16 amino acids. The V segment lost 3 bases and the J segment 12 bases; nucleotides outside the gene matches: 9. Researchers prepared the TCRbeta library using unique molecular identifiers, the study reports. One entry per CDR3 protein, called by TCRdb with MiXCR from the PCR reads. The profile shows some 180,000 distinct CDR3 sequences, about 7% of them singletons. The sample consisted of PBMCs, taken before TCRalphabeta/CD19-depleted stem cell transplant. The receptor's source is a boy between 2 and 10 years old with acute lymphoblastic leukemia, due to receive a stem cell transplant. The rearrangement links TRBV10-3 to TRBJ2-1; 15 bases are shared with TRBD2. CDR3 in amino acids: CAISEASGTSGRPQFF. The CDR3 nucleotides are TGTGCCATCAGTGAAGCCTCTGGGACTAGCGGGAGGCCGCAGTTCTTC.